This T cell receptor beta chain was profiled in a study of blood T cell repertoires in COVID-19. Authors' processing steps: Researchers report that nucleated cell counts were estimated from reference gene primer amplification. Clones were read by immunoSEQ multiplex PCR, and TCRdb kept only the in-frame ones, dropping some. That table gives V, J and clone size, and the DNA gave D and trimming. The top ten hold approximately 5% of the sample, which has tens of thousands of clones, 85% to 90% seen once. Deletions cut 2 bases from V and 2 bases from J, with 13 bases between. The CDR3 is 15 amino acids. Per germline, CDR1 MNHEY and CDR2 SVGAGI.

This clonotype was obtained from a human donor in a cohort sampled during active COVID-19. The sample was peripheral blood. The chain couples TRBV6-5 to TRBJ2-7; possible D gene TRBD2, 6 bases. CDR3 nucleotide sequence: TGTGCCAGCAGTTACCGGGGGACTCCCACCTACGAGCAGTACTTC. Residues: CASSYRGTPTYEQYF.